The next 27 T cell receptor beta chains were all read from a single sample in a study of shared clonotypes between healthy human individuals. Using immunoSEQ multiplex PCR, the repertoire was profiled, and TCRdb retains in-frame clones only, with some absent. Altogether around 2.5 million clones are present, 80% to 95% being singletons, with the ten largest covering 0.36%. The specimen was naive CD4+ T cells from PBMCs. Indicated subset: CD45RA+ positively selected. The receptors were sampled from a man aged 18-30 years in good health. Some clones in this sample may be carry-over from other donors' samples.

V and J are TRBV6-5 and TRBJ2-1; 13 bases agree with TRBD2. Losses at the gene ends were 0 bases for V and 11 bases for J; bases not matched to a gene: 4. CDR1 MNHEY and CDR2 SVGAGI come from the germline V gene. This CDR3 is 15 amino acids long. The CDR3 region is CASSYSGLAGLQQFF. CDR3 sequence (DNA): TGTGCCAGCAGTTACTCGGGACTAGCGGGACTGCAGCAGTTCTTC.

Comment on this clone: The same CDR3 can be traced to other DNA sequences in this sample. The rearrangement links TRBV18 to TRBJ2-7; a possible D gene is TRBD1 (6 bases). The CDR3 totals 13 residues. Germline CDR1 and CDR2: KGHSH and LQKENI. The V and J ends lost 3 bases and 2 bases respectively, with 8 bases between them. The chain's CDR3 is CASSPGATYEQYF. In DNA form, the CDR3 reads TGTGCCAGCTCACCGGGGGCCACCTACGAGCAGTACTTC.

This chain connects TRBV28 to TRBJ1-1; D is undetermined. V was trimmed by 7 bases and J by 5 bases, leaving 14 bases between them. Germline-derived CDR1 and CDR2 are MDHEN and SYDVKM. The CDR3 has 13 residues. In nucleotides, the CDR3 is TGTGCCAGCACCGCGCCAGCATTAACTGAAGCTTTCTTT. Translated: CASTAPALTEAFF.

CDR3 nucleotide sequence: TGTGCCAGCTCACCACCGGGGGGACCTGGGGTCACTGAAGCTTTCTTT. Translating gives CASSPPGGPGVTEAFF. The chain couples TRBV18 to TRBJ1-1, with a weak D call TRBD1 (5 bases). The CDR3 length is 16 residues. Trimming shortened V by 0 bases and J by 4 bases, and 15 bases separated the two germline ends. Germline CDR1 reads KGHSH; CDR2 reads LQKENI.

This clone came up a few times. V is TRBV4-1 and J is TRBJ1-5; D is unresolved. The V gene's germline CDR1 is MGHRA and CDR2 YSYEKL. V shed 1 base and J shed 2 bases, with 15 bases lying between them. The CDR3 has 17 residues. The CDR3: CASSQVVGGRGNQPQHF. CDR3 DNA: TGCGCCAGCAGCCAAGTAGTAGGAGGAAGAGGCAATCAGCCCCAGCATTTT.

The CDR3 DNA is TGTGCCAGCAGCTTGGGACTAGCGGGACAAGATACGCAGTATTTT. Translation: CASSLGLAGQDTQYF. This sequence joins TRBV7-2 and TRBJ2-3, with 13 bases that match TRBD2. Trimming took 3 bases from V and 5 from J; bases not matched to a gene: 2. The length of the CDR3 is 15 residues. Germline-derived CDR1 and CDR2 are SGHTA and FQGNSA.

The chain joins TRBV6-5 to TRBJ1-3; D gene ambiguous. CDR1 MNHEY and CDR2 SVGAGI come from the germline V gene. V lost 5 bases to trimming and J lost 0 bases, with 11 bases between them. CDR3 length: 15 residues. CDR3 sequence reads: CASSRGPSSGNTIYF. The CDR3 nucleotides read TGTGCCAGCAGTCGGGGTCCCAGCTCTGGAAACACCATATATTTT.

The chain is built from TRBV15 and TRBJ2-3, with 9 nucleotides matching TRBD2. Germline values: CDR1 LNHNV, CDR2 YYDKDF (reference sequence). J gave up 2 bases and V 4 bases, and 4 bases lay outside the gene matches. CDR3 length: 15 residues. The CDR3 sequence is CATSTRLAVTDTQYF. CDR3 coding DNA: TGTGCCACCAGCACCCGACTAGCGGTCACAGATACGCAGTATTTT.

This clone showed up just once. The chain couples TRBV5-5 to TRBJ2-7; either TRBD1 or TRBD2 may supply D (6 bases each). Looked up from germline, CDR1 is SGHKS and CDR2 is YYEKEE (reference sequence). With 2 bases removed from V and 0 bases from J, the gap between germline ends came to 12 bases. The length of the CDR3 is 15 residues. The CDR3 coding sequence is TGTGCCAGCAGCTTAGCTAGGGGGGTCTCCTACGAGCAGTACTTC. Translated: CASSLARGVSYEQYF.

The rearrangement links TRBV28 to TRBJ2-7; a possible D gene is TRBD2 (6 bases). The CDR3 is made up of 12 amino acids. The V gene's germline CDR1 is MDHEN and CDR2 SYDVKM. This chain's CDR3 is CGTRDFYHEQYF. In DNA, the CDR3 is TGTGGGACGCGGGACTTTTACCACGAGCAGTACTTC.

V is TRBV4-2 and J is TRBJ2-2, with TRBD1 as a possible D gene (5 bases). Trimming took off 5 bases at V and 3 bases at J, with 22 bases between the two ends. The CDR3 runs 18 residues. Germline CDR1 reads LGHNA; CDR2 reads YNFKEQ. The chain's CDR3 is CASSLSLVQGRDTGELFF. The CDR3 coding sequence is TGTGCCAGCAGCTTATCCCTGGTCCAGGGCAGGGACACCGGGGAGCTGTTTTTT.

CDR3 coding DNA: TGCGCCAGCAGCCTCCAGGTTAGCTCCTACAATGAGCAGTTCTTC. This encodes CASSLQVSSYNEQFF. The rearrangement links TRBV5-1 to TRBJ2-1; D is undetermined. This CDR3 comprises 15 residues. Per germline, CDR1 SGHRS and CDR2 YFSETQ. V lost 4 bases and J lost 0, with 11 bases in between.

The V gene is TRBV5-6, the J gene TRBJ2-5; TRBD1 might be the D (5 bases). The CDR3 runs to 15 residues. CDR1 is SGHDT, CDR2 YYEEEE, per germline. Trimming shortened V by 6 bases and J by 4 bases, and 19 bases separated the two germline ends. The CDR3 here is CASTTGPSRGETQYF. CDR3 nucleotides: TGTGCCAGCACCACCGGACCATCTAGGGGAGAGACCCAGTACTTC.

The chain uses TRBV6-5 and TRBJ1-2, with 11 bases lining up with TRBD1. The trim removed 4 bases at V and 4 bases at J, leaving 2 bases unmatched. The CDR3 length is 14 residues. Germline loops: CDR1 MNHEY, CDR2 SVGAGI. The CDR3 is CASSSDRGPYGYTF. The CDR3 coding sequence is TGTGCCAGCAGTTCGGACAGGGGGCCCTATGGCTACACCTTC.

V and J are TRBV7-9 and TRBJ2-5; 10 nucleotides align to TRBD1. Trimming cost V 5 bases and J 5 bases; bases outside gene matches: 11. The CDR3 is 16 residues long. Germline V lookup: CDR1 SEHNR, CDR2 FQNEAQ (reference sequence). In DNA form, the CDR3 reads TGTGCCAGCAGCAGAAATGACAGGGGGCGCGGGGAGACCCAGTACTTC. It is translated as CASSRNDRGRGETQYF.

The rearrangement joins TRBV7-9 to TRBJ2-7, with TRBD2 matching 11 bases. Germline V gives CDR1 SEHNR, CDR2 FQNEAQ (reference sequence). CDR3 length equals 17 residues. J was trimmed by 2 bases and V by 5 bases; bases with no gene match: 11. The CDR3 sequence is CASSPSSGRARTYEQYF. CDR3 bases: TGTGCCAGCAGCCCTAGTAGCGGGAGGGCCCGCACCTACGAGCAGTACTTC.

On this clone: Other DNA sequences in this specimen translate into the identical CDR3. This chain connects TRBV15 to TRBJ1-5; D is uncertain. Per the germline V gene, CDR1 is LNHNV and CDR2 is YYDKDF (reference sequence). Trimming shortened V by 0 bases and J by 4 bases, and 7 bases separated the two germline ends. The CDR3 totals 14 residues. CDR3 coding DNA: TGTGCCACCAGCAGAGATAGAGTAAATCAGCCCCAGCATTTT. Protein sequence: CATSRDRVNQPQHF.

The CDR3 bases are TGTGCCAGCAATCCGGGCGCGCTGGTCTACAATGAGCAGTTCTTC. Translating it yields CASNPGALVYNEQFF. The chain carries TRBV28 and TRBJ2-1, with D unclear. CDR3 length: 15 residues. Germline V gene data show CDR1 as MDHEN and CDR2 as SYDVKM. Trimming stripped 7 bases from V and 3 bases from J, with 16 bases between.

This chain uses TRBV4-2 with TRBJ1-1, with TRBD1 identical over 7 bases. The germline V gene has CDR1 LGHNA and CDR2 YNFKEQ. This CDR3 contains 15 residues. J gave up 0 bases and V 1 base, and 2 bases lay outside the gene matches. The DNA for the CDR3 is TGTGCCAGCAGCCAAGGGGGACAGCTGAACACTGAAGCTTTCTTT. Protein product: CASSQGGQLNTEAFF.

This chain uses TRBV6-5 with TRBJ2-7, with D possibly matching TRBD1 (7 bases). The CDR3 totals 15 residues. Germline assignment: CDR1 MNHEY and CDR2 SVGAGI. V lost 2 bases and J lost 5, with 16 bases in between. CDR3 region: CASSYLAGGGHEQYF. DNA for the CDR3: TGTGCCAGCAGTTACCTGGCAGGGGGAGGACACGAGCAGTACTTC.

The V gene is TRBV13, the J gene TRBJ2-4; TRBD2 matches 13 bases. Per germline, CDR1 PRHDT and CDR2 FYEKMQ (reference sequence). The CDR3 contains 20 residues. V dropped 3 bases and J dropped 0; count of bases not matched to a gene: 11. CDR3 sequence: CASSFFTTSGRRGAKNIQYF. The CDR3 nucleotides read TGTGCCAGCAGCTTTTTTACGACTAGCGGGAGGAGGGGAGCCAAAAACATTCAGTACTTC.

J is TRBJ2-1 and V is TRBV30; D not certain. Germline CDR1 GTSNPN, CDR2 SVGIG (reference sequence). This CDR3 spans 12 amino acids. The V gene lost 2 bases and the J gene lost 10 bases, with 12 bases spanning the gap. The CDR3 sequence: CAWSQGFGEQFF. Here the CDR3 DNA reads TGTGCCTGGAGTCAAGGATTTGGGGAGCAGTTCTTC.

The rearrangement links TRBV2 to TRBJ1-1; no clear D gene. Trimming cost V 0 bases and J 8 bases, with 13 bases left between them. This CDR3 spans 14 amino acids. The germline CDR1 and CDR2 sequences are SNHLY and FYNNEI. This CDR3 is CASSEAVWDPEAFF. The CDR3 DNA reads TGTGCCAGCAGTGAAGCGGTTTGGGATCCAGAAGCTTTCTTT.

The chain couples TRBV19 to TRBJ1-5; the match to TRBD1 covers 8 bases. The J segment lost 4 bases and the V segment lost 7 bases, leaving 9 bases of the junction unmatched. CDR3 length equals 15 residues. Germline V gives CDR1 LNHDA, CDR2 SQIVND (reference sequence). The CDR3 region has the DNA TGTGCCAGTATGGGGGGACAGGTGGGGAATCAGCCCCAGCATTTT. Its translation: CASMGGQVGNQPQHF.

The gene calls are TRBV19 and TRBJ1-2; TRBD1 aligns across 8 bases. V shed 5 bases, J shed 4 bases, and the junction held 9 bases outside the gene matches. The germline gives CDR1 LNHDA, CDR2 SQIVND (reference sequence). The CDR3 has 15 amino acids. The CDR3 protein is CASSLNGQGFYGYTF. The CDR3 region has the DNA TGTGCCAGTAGTTTGAATGGACAGGGATTCTATGGCTACACCTTC.

This clone has just one count. The V and J genes are TRBV7-9 and TRBJ2-1; 10 bases fit TRBD2. The ends lost 3 bases at V and 0 bases at J; junction bases unmatched: 2. Germline assignment: CDR1 SEHNR and CDR2 FQNEAQ (reference sequence). This CDR3 is built from 16 residues. DNA of the CDR3: TGTGCCAGCAGCTTGACTAGCGGGCGCTCCTACAATGAGCAGTTCTTC. Its translation: CASSLTSGRSYNEQFF. Complete variable domain (other parts from reference TRBV7-9 and TRBJ2-1): DTGVSQNPRHKITKRGQNVTFRCDPISEHNRLYWYRQTLGQGPEFLTYFQNEAQLEKSRLLSDRFSAERPKGSFSTLEIQRTEQGDSAMYLCASSLTSGRSYNEQFFGPGTRLTVL.

Comments on this clone: A far more abundant clone sits one base away, making this likely a read error. This sample includes further DNA sequences coding for the same CDR3. V gene TRBV6-5 combines with J gene TRBJ2-5; TRBD1 agrees at 10 bases. The CDR3 spans 14 residues. Trimming at V came to 5 bases and at J to 4 bases, leaving 4 bases not matched to a gene. CDR1 is MNHEY and CDR2 is SVGAGI in the germline V gene. The CDR3 nucleotides are TGTGCCAGCAGTCCAGACAGGGGGCGAGAGACCCAGTACTTC. Translated: CASSPDRGRETQYF.